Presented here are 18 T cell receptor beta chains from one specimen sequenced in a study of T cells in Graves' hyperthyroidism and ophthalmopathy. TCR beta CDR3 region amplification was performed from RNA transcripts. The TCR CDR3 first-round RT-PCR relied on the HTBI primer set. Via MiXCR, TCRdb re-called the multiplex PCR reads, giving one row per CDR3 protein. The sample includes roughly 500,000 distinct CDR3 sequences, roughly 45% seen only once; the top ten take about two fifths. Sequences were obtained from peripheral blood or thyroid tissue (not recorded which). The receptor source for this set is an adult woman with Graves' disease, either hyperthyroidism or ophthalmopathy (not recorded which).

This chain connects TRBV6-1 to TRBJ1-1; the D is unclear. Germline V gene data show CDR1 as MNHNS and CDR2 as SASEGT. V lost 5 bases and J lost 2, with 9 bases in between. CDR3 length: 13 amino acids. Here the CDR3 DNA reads TGTGCCAGCAGTCAAGATGCAAACACTGAAGCTTTCTTT. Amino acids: CASSQDANTEAFF.

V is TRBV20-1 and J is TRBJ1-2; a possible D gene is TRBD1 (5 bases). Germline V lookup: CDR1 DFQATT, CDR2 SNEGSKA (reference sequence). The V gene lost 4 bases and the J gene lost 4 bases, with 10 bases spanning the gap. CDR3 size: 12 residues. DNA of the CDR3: TGCAGTGCTATCACTGGGGGCTATGGCTACACCTTC. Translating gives CSAITGGYGYTF.

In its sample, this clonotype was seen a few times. The CDR3: CSARDYRENEKLFF. CDR3 bases: TGCAGTGCTAGAGATTACCGGGAGAATGAAAAACTGTTTTTT. The genes are TRBV20-1 and TRBJ1-4, with D uncertain. CDR1 and CDR2 from the germline V gene are DFQATT and SNEGSKA (reference sequence). This CDR3 contains 14 residues. Trimming removed 0 bases from V and 5 bases from J, with 10 bases in between.

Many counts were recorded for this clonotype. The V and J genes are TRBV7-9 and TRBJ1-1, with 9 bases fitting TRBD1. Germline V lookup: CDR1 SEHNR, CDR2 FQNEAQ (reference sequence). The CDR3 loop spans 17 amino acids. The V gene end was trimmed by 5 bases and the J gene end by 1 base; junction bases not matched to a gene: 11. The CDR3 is CASSPWGGQGTNTEAFF. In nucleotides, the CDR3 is TGTGCCAGCAGCCCGTGGGGGGGACAGGGTACGAACACTGAAGCTTTCTTT.

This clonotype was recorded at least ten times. CDR3 protein: CASSFPPTYEQYF. The CDR3 DNA follows: TGTGCCAGCAGCTTCCCGCCCACCTACGAGCAGTACTTC. J is TRBJ2-7 and V is TRBV7-8; unclear D gene. Trimming removed 3 bases at V and 2 bases at J, with 8 bases between. Germline CDR1 and CDR2: SGHVS and FQNEAQ. The CDR3 covers 13 residues.

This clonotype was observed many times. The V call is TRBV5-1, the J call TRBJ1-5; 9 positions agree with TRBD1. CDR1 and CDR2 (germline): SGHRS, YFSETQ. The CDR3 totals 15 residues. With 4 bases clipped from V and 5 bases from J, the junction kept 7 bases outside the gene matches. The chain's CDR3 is CASSAGQGSDQPQHF. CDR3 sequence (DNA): TGCGCCAGCAGCGCAGGACAGGGGTCGGATCAGCCCCAGCATTTT.

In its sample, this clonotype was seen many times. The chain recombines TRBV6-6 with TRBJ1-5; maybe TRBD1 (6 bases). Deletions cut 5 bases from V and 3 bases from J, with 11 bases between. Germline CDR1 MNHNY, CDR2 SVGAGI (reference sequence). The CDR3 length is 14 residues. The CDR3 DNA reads TGTGCCAGCAGTAGAGGGGACATCAATCAGCCCCAGCATTTT. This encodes CASSRGDINQPQHF.

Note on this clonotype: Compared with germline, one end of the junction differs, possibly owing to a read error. CDR3 amino acids: CAISYGTVATYGYTF. The CDR3 nucleotides read TGTGCCATCAGTTACGGGACAGTAGCTACCTATGGCTACACCTTC. This sequence joins TRBV6-5 and TRBJ1-2; 7 positions match TRBD1. The CDR3 is 15 residues long. CDR1 and CDR2 from the germline V gene are MNHEY and SVGAGI.

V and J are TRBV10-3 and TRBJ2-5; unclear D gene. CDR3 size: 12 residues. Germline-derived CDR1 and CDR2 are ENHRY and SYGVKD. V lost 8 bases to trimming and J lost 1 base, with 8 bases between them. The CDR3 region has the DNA TGTGCCATCGGGCGGACCCAAGAGACCCAGTACTTC. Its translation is CAIGRTQETQYF.

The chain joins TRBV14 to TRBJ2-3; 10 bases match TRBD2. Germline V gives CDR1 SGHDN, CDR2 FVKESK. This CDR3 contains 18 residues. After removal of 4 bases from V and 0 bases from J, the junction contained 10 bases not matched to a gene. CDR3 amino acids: CASSLIRHSGRSTDTQYF. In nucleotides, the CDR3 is TGTGCCAGCAGCCTAATCCGACATAGCGGGAGGAGCACAGATACGCAGTATTTT. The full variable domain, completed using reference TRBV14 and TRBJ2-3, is EAGVTQFPSHSVIEKGQTVTLRCDPISGHDNLYWYRRVMGKEIKFLLHFVKESKQDESGMPNNRFLAERTGGTYSTLKVQPAELEDSGVYFCASSLIRHSGRSTDTQYFGPGTRLTVL.

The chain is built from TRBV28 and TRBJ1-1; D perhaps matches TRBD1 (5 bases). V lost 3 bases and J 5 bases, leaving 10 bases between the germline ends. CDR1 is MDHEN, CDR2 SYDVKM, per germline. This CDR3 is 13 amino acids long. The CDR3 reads CASSFSGLTEAFF. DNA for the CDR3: TGTGCCAGCAGTTTCTCAGGGCTGACTGAAGCTTTCTTT. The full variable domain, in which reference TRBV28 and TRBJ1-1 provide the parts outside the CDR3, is DVKVTQSSRYLVKRTGEKVFLECVQDMDHENMFWYRQDPGLGLRLIYFSYDVKMKEKGDIPEGYSVSREKKERFSLILESASTNQTSMYLCASSFSGLTEAFFGQGTRLTVV.

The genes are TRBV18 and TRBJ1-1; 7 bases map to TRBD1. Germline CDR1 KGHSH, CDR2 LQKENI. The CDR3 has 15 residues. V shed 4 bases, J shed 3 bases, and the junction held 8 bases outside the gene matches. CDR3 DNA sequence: TGTGCCAGCTCACAAAATCCCGGACAGGACACTGAAGCTTTCTTT. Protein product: CASSQNPGQDTEAFF.

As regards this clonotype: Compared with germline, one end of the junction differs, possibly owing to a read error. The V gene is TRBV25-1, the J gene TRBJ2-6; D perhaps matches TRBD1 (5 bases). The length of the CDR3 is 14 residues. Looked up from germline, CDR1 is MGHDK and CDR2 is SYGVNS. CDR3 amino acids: CASSLSRGANVLAF. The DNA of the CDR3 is TGTGCCAGCAGCTTATCACGTGGGGCCAACGTCCTGGCTTTC.

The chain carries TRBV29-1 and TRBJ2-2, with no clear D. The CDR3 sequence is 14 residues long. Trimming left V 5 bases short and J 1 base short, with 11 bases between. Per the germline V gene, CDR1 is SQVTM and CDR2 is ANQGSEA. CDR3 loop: CSVSPAKNTGELFF. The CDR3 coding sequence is TGCAGCGTTTCCCCAGCAAAGAACACCGGGGAGCTGTTTTTT.

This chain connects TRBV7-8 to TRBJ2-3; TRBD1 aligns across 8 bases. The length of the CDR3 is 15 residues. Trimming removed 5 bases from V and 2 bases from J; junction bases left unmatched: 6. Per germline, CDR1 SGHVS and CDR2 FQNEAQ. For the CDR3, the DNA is TGTGCCAGCAGCCCCGGGACAGGCCTCACAGATACGCAGTATTTT. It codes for CASSPGTGLTDTQYF. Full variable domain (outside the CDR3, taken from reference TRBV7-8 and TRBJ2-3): GAGVSQSPRYKVAKRGQDVALRCDPISGHVSLFWYQQALGQGPEFLTYFQNEAQLDKSGLPSDRFFAERPEGSVSTLKIQRTQQEDSAVYLCASSPGTGLTDTQYFGPGTRLTVL.

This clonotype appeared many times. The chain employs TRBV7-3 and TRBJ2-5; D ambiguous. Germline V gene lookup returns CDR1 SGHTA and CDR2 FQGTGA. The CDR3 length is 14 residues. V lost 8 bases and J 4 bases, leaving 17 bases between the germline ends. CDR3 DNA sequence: TGTGCCAGCGGTATGGGCAATCGTGGAGAGACCCAGTACTTC. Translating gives CASGMGNRGETQYF.

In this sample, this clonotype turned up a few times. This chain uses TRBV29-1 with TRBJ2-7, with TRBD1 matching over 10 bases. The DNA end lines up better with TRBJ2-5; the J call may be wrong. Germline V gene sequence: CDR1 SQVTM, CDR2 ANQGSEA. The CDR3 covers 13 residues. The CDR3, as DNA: TGCAGCGTTGATAGGACAGGGGGAGAGACCCAGTACTTC. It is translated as CSVDRTGGETQYF.

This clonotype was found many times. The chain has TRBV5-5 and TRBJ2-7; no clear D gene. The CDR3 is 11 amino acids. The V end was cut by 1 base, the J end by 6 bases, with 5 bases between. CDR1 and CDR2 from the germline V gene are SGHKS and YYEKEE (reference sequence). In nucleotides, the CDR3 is TGTGCCAGCAGCTTGTACGGCGAGCAGTACTTC. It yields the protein CASSLYGEQYF.